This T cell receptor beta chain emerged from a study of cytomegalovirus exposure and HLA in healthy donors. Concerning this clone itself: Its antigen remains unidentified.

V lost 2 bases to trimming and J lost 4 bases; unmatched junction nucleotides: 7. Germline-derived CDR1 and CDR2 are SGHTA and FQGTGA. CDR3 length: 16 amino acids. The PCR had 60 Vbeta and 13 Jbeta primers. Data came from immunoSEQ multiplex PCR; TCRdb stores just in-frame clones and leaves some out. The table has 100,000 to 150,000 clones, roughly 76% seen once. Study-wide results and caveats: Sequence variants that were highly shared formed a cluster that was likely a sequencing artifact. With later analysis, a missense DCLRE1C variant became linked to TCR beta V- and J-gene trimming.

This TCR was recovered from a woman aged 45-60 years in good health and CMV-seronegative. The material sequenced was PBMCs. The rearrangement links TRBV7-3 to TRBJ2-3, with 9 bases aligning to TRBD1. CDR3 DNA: TGTGCCAGCAGCTTAGCCGACCGGGACAGGGCAGATACGCAGTATTTT. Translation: CASSLADRDRADTQYF.